The clone carrying this TCR beta chain was counted between two and nine times. This entry is derived from a study of radiation and T cells in renal cell carcinoma. The CDR3 has 12 residues. The V and J ends lost 4 bases and 7 bases respectively, with 14 bases between them. Germline loops: CDR1 SQVTM, CDR2 ANQGSEA. Time point specified: blood 2 weeks post-SBRT. Noted treatment: 15 Gy SBRT to primary tumor, nephrectomy 4 weeks later. Blood was sampled at baseline, 2 weeks and 4 weeks after SBRT. Libraries were prepared by immunoSEQ multiplex PCR; TCRdb keeps only in-frame clonotypes and omits some of them. Of some 60,000 clones listed, around 80% are singletons.

The chain uses TRBV29-1 and TRBJ2-7; possible D gene TRBD2, 5 bases. The sequencing used blood, collected from a patient whose treatment included radiotherapy and nephrectomy. This TCR was recovered from a man in his sixties with renal cell carcinoma. The CDR3 reads CSVAEAGSEQYF. As DNA, the CDR3 is TGCAGCGTTGCGGAGGCAGGTAGTGAGCAGTACTTC.